These T cell receptor beta chains were read from a single sample in a study of blood T cell repertoires in COVID-19. Profiling relied on immunoSEQ multiplex PCR, and the TCRdb table lists in-frame clones only, not all of them. The table has over 120,000 clones, nearly 85% seen once. Sequenced input: peripheral blood. The receptor source for this set is a human donor in a cohort sampled during active COVID-19. Both conserved end residues are part of each CDR3. A D gene is named only where the DNA matches it firmly. Expanded clones get a size class; other rows say once, few or many, or leave the size out.

CATSDPGTGGETQYF,TGTGCCACCAGTGATCCCGGGACAGGAGGGGAGACCCAGTACTTC,once,TRBV24-1,15,TRBJ2-5,TRBD1
CASAGTGTLNTEAFF,TGTGCCAGCGCAGGGACAGGGACCTTGAACACTGAAGCTTTCTTT,NA,TRBV5-6,15,TRBJ1-1,TRBD1
CAWRRAANTGELFF,TGTGCCTGGCGAAGAGCCGCGAACACCGGGGAGCTGTTTTTT,NA,TRBV30,14,TRBJ2-2,NA
CASSIQGDTGELFF,TGTGCCAGTAGTATTCAGGGGGACACCGGGGAGCTGTTTTTT,NA,TRBV19,14,TRBJ2-2,TRBD1
CASSITQGSPLHF,TGTGCCAGTAGTATTACTCAGGGTTCACCCCTCCACTTT,few,TRBV19,13,TRBJ1-6,NA
CASASGNSPLHF,TGTGCCAGTGCCTCGGGTAATTCACCCCTCCACTTT,once,TRBV12-3/TRBV12-4,12,TRBJ1-6,NA
CASSSTRGNTIYF,TGTGCCAGCAGCTCAACTCGTGGAAACACCATATATTTT,few,TRBV7-2,13,TRBJ1-3,NA
CASIGGVGNEQFF,TGTGCCAGCATCGGGGGGGTCGGCAATGAGCAGTTCTTC,NA,TRBV27,13,TRBJ2-1,TRBD2
CASSPQGALSTEAFF,TGTGCCAGCAGTCCACAGGGGGCCTTGAGCACTGAAGCTTTCTTT,NA,TRBV6-5,15,TRBJ1-1,TRBD1
CARNRQGGNTIYF,TGTGCCCGAAACCGGCAGGGTGGAAACACCATATATTTT,NA,TRBV2,13,TRBJ1-3,NA
CASSQRVGLAGELFF,TGTGCCAGCAGCCAACGTGTGGGCCTCGCCGGGGAGCTGTTTTTT,NA,TRBV9,15,TRBJ2-2,NA
CASSEYSTSSYEQYF,TGTGCCAGCAGTGAATATTCGACTAGCTCCTACGAGCAGTACTTC,NA,TRBV6-1,15,TRBJ2-7,NA
CASSLAGRGADYGYTF,TGTGCCAGCAGCTTAGCGGGTCGTGGAGCGGACTATGGCTACACCTTC,few,TRBV7-9,16,TRBJ1-2,NA
CSVVPKETQYF,TGCAGCGTTGTTCCTAAAGAGACCCAGTACTTC,NA,TRBV29-1,11,TRBJ2-5,NA
CASSRGLAGGQETQYF,TGCGCCAGCAGCCGGGGGCTAGCGGGGGGGCAAGAGACCCAGTACTTC,NA,TRBV5-1,16,TRBJ2-5,TRBD2
CASSPTGQETQYF,TGTGCCAGCAGCCCGACAGGCCAAGAGACCCAGTACTTC,NA,TRBV5-6,13,TRBJ2-5,NA
CASSQGGSSYNEQFF,TGCGCCAGCAGCCAAGGAGGCAGCTCCTACAATGAGCAGTTCTTC,once,TRBV4-3,15,TRBJ2-1,NA
CASSLGAKGSGEKLFF,TGTGCCAGCAGCTTGGGCGCAAAGGGGTCAGGGGAAAAACTGTTTTTT,once,TRBV5-4,16,TRBJ1-4,NA
CASSSGEGGSPLHF,TGTGCCAGCAGCTCAGGCGAGGGCGGGTCACCCCTCCACTTT,NA,TRBV7-2,14,TRBJ1-6,NA
CASSLSGRRATGELFF,TGTGCCAGCAGTCTTAGCGGGAGACGCGCGACCGGGGAGCTGTTTTTT,NA,TRBV27,16,TRBJ2-2,TRBD2
CASSLTQGAYYGYTF,TGTGCCAGCAGCTTAACCCAGGGGGCTTACTATGGCTACACCTTC,NA,TRBV7-2,15,TRBJ1-2,TRBD1
CASSLIQSTGELFF,TGCGCCAGCAGCTTGATACAGAGCACCGGGGAGCTGTTTTTT,NA,TRBV5-1,14,TRBJ2-2,NA
CASSMGLAAKDTGELFF,TGTGCCAGTAGTATGGGTCTAGCGGCCAAAGACACCGGGGAGCTGTTTTTT,NA,TRBV19,17,TRBJ2-2,TRBD2
CASSTSGAYNEQFF,TGTGCCAGCAGTACTAGCGGGGCTTACAATGAGCAGTTCTTC,NA,TRBV2,14,TRBJ2-1,TRBD2
CAISGSGRDPGELFF,TGTGCCATCAGTGGTAGCGGGAGGGACCCCGGGGAGCTGTTTTTT,NA,TRBV10-3,15,TRBJ2-2,TRBD2
CASILGLAGVGGELFF,TGTGCCAGCATCCTAGGACTAGCGGGAGTCGGCGGGGAGCTGTTTTTT,NA,TRBV6-6,16,TRBJ2-2,TRBD2
CASRGQGNTGELFF,TGTGCCAGCAGAGGACAGGGTAACACCGGGGAGCTGTTTTTT,few,TRBV28,14,TRBJ2-2,TRBD1
CASSPSGTGGRLGTEAFF,TGTGCCAGCAGCCCATCTGGGACAGGGGGTCGGTTAGGCACTGAAGCTTTCTTT,few,TRBV7-3,18,TRBJ1-1,TRBD1
CASSPSGKADGYTF,TGTGCCAGCAGTCCGTCGGGGAAAGCGGATGGCTACACCTTC,NA,TRBV6-5,14,TRBJ1-2,NA
CASTSGTWGANTEAFF,TGCGCCAGCACCTCCGGGACATGGGGTGCGAACACTGAAGCTTTCTTT,NA,TRBV5-1,16,TRBJ1-1,NA